This paragraph covers one TCR beta chain sequence. Its antigen is currently not known. No base-level quality is on record; no much larger clone is a single base apart. The library relied on the immunoSEQ multiplex PCR assay. DNA from the cultured, isolated CD4+ T cells was subjected to TCR beta CDR3 sequencing. The original pipeline was this. Non-productive TCR sequences were removed and reads were trimmed to the CDR3 region, keeping CDR3s of at least 7 amino acids. The MANAFEST web app was used to pick out antigen-specific clonotypes by comparing their expansion in peptide wells with that in reference cultures. To be called positive, a clone needed expansion at FDR<0.05 compared with the reference and with all other wells, an odds ratio greater than 5, and a frequency greater than 0.1% in two replicate wells. A clonotype was defined as cross-reactive if the clonotype was significantly expanded both in SARS-CoV-2 spike wells and in at least one common cold coronavirus spike condition. CDR3 similarity was assessed by Levenshtein distance with the stringdist R package, and unrooted trees were built with ape in R 3.6.1. Drawn from immuneACCESS, this table holds only the in-frame rearrangements with V and J called that TCRdb kept. Clones are partly lost; checked studies trace under half to an unresolved V gene and leave the rest unexplained. The V and J calls and clone size are taken from that table; D and trimming were inferred from the DNA. Within this sample are tens of thousands of clones, with around 77% of them counted one time only. Of the sample, around 2.7% is held by the ten largest clones.

The CDR3 holds 16 amino acids from the cysteine to the phenylalanine. Only the CDR3 region is kept as DNA, spanning 48 bases read in frame from base 1. V was cut back by 2 bases and J by 8 bases, leaving a gap of 20 bases between them. CDR1 is given as MNHEY and CDR2 as SVGEGT, both from the germline V gene. In the ViraFEST assay, PBMC were stimulated with viral peptide pools, and TCR sequencing was then used to find antigen-specific CD4+ T cell clonotypes based on their expansion. After less than 13 days of culture, CD4+ T cells were isolated with the EasySep CD4+ T cell isolation kit. Healthy vaccine recipients had no prior SARS-CoV-2 infection, confirmed by negative nucleocapsid antibodies before and after vaccination. Some 2 million PBMC per well were cultured with approximately 10 ug/ml peptides in IMDM containing roughly 5% human AB serum, approximately 9.9 IU/ml IL-2 and gentamicin. Half of the culture medium was replaced with fresh IL-2-containing medium on days 3 and 7. Unless otherwise noted, each peptide stimulation condition was cultured in triplicate wells. PBMC were separated from whole blood using Ficoll-Paque Plus gradient centrifugation and were then either cryopreserved at -140C or used fresh. Overlapping peptide pools spanned the spike proteins of SARS-CoV-2 and the common cold coronaviruses HCoV-NL63, HCoV-OC43 and HCoV-229E. The QIAamp micro DNA kit was used to extract genomic DNA from the cultured CD4+ T cells.

The sample belongs to a study of vaccination effects on CD4 cells after COVID-19 (dated by TCRdb to the early 2020s). Regarding the complete study: Each participant received two doses of an mRNA SARS-CoV-2 vaccine, either BNT162b2 or mRNA-1273. SARS-CoV-2 spike-specific CD4+ TCR repertoires were compared before and after mRNA vaccination in COVID-19 convalescent patients and in infection-naive vaccine recipients. Altogether, around 9 COVID-19 convalescent patients and a handful of SARS-CoV-2-naive healthy vaccine recipients made up the full study. Cultures from other donors in the study were sequenced using the Oncomine TCR Beta short-read assay on an Illumina iSeq 100.

Here is what the overall study found, with its caveats: Among healthy vaccine recipients, nearly all vaccine-induced clones were SARS-CoV-2 mono-reactive, and just 1 of 255 was cross-reactive with common cold coronaviruses. Clones induced by infection and clones induced by vaccination both contracted markedly at late timepoints after vaccination, which fits with T cell responses waning over time. Limitations of the study were the small number of convalescent patients and the absence of early post-infection timepoints.

The source was CD4+ T cells from PBMCs cultured with HCoV-NL63 spike peptides, collected before COVID-19 vaccination. Per the publication, the cell subset or site label means: HCoV-NL63 spike overlapping peptide pool stimulation. This receptor was identified in a human donor who received a COVID-19 vaccine. The V and J segments used are TRBV6-2 or TRBV6-3 and TRBJ2-3; the D region may be TRBD1 or TRBD2, each matching 6 bases equally. The CDR3 reads CASSYNSGGSPRTQYF. The DNA reads TGTGCCAGCAGTTACAATTCCGGGGGCAGTCCACGTACGCAGTATTTT.